The text below deals with one T cell receptor (beta chain). The antigen is undetermined. Ipilimumab-mediated CTLA-4 blockade plus focal radiation was given to patients having chemo-refractory metastatic non-small-cell lung cancer. This specimen belongs to a study of radiotherapy plus CTLA-4 blockade in lung cancer. Study summary: Objective responses were documented in under 20% of patients, with disease control in 31%. Study-level results: Once radiotherapy plus ipilimumab had been given, TCR clones derived from tumor expanded in blood.

V lost 2 bases, J lost 7 bases, and 22 bases lay in between. Germline V lookup: CDR1 SGHNT, CDR2 YYREEE (reference sequence). The CDR3 is 16 amino acids. TCRdb's table, derived via immunoSEQ multiplex PCR, lists solely in-frame clones and lacks some. The profile covers about 83,000 clones, with around 76% appearing a single time and approximately 3.9% taken by the ten largest. This TCR was recovered from a human donor with non-small cell lung cancer who had a partial response to radiotherapy plus ipilimumab. Some clones in this sample may be carry-over from other donors' samples. The chain employs TRBV5-4 and TRBJ2-7, with D possibly matching TRBD1 (7 bases). Sequenced material: peripheral blood, taken from a patient treated with radiotherapy plus ipilimumab. CDR3 bases: TGTGCCAGCAGCTTTTCACCAAGGGGGCGGAGCGGGGAGCAGTACTTC. This translates into CASSFSPRGRSGEQYF.